These 8 T cell receptor beta chains were sequenced from one sample in a study of blood T cell dynamics during melanoma immunotherapy. Produced via immunoSEQ multiplex PCR; TCRdb's table is partial and in-frame only. The table records roughly 30,000 clones, approximately 80% of them present only once. Noted time point: week 3, after first cycle of checkpoint inhibitor. The source was blood, collected from a patient treated with checkpoint blockade. Every receptor here comes from a human donor with melanoma.

This clone was found a few times. The chain combines TRBV30 with TRBJ2-5; 10 bases agree with TRBD1. Trimming removed 0 bases from V and 6 bases from J; junction bases left unmatched: 7. CDR3 length: 15 amino acids. Germline V lookup: CDR1 GTSNPN, CDR2 SVGIG (reference sequence). CDR3 residues: CAWSVETGGAQTQYF. In nucleotides, the CDR3 is TGTGCCTGGAGTGTCGAGACAGGGGGCGCACAGACCCAGTACTTC.

The J gene is TRBJ1-5, the V gene TRBV4-2; TRBD1 might be the D (5 bases). V dropped 1 base and J dropped 1 base, with 11 bases sitting between them. The CDR3 runs 16 residues. Germline V gives CDR1 LGHNA, CDR2 YNFKEQ. The CDR3 DNA follows: TGTGCCAGCAGCCAAGGGCCGGGGGGAAGCAATCAGCCCCAGCATTTT. Its protein is CASSQGPGGSNQPQHF.

In regard to this clone: Germline and junction disagree at one end, which may indicate a read error. V gene TRBV5-5 combines with J gene TRBJ1-2, with D possibly matching TRBD1 (5 bases). This CDR3 comprises 15 residues. Germline CDR1 and CDR2: SGHKS and YYEKEE (reference sequence). CDR3 bases: TGCGCCAGCAGCCAAGATATCAGGGTACGAGGCGGCTACACCTTC. Translating gives CASSQDIRVRGGYTF.

The chain links TRBV27 to TRBJ2-1; D remains ambiguous. In germline, CDR1 is MNHEY, CDR2 SMNVEV (reference sequence). CDR3 length: 14 amino acids. Trimming removed 2 bases at V and 2 bases at J, with 7 bases between. The CDR3 is CASSLTSPYNEQFF. CDR3 sequence (DNA): TGTGCCAGCAGTTTAACAAGTCCCTACAATGAGCAGTTCTTC.

The chain is built from TRBV5-1 and TRBJ2-6, with 8 bases fitting TRBD1. Germline V gene sequence: CDR1 SGHRS, CDR2 YFSETQ. The trim removed 4 bases at V and 2 bases at J, leaving 8 bases unmatched. The CDR3 consists of 17 residues. CDR3 in amino acids: CASSDGQGYPGANVLTF. CDR3 in DNA: TGCGCCAGCAGCGACGGACAGGGCTACCCTGGGGCCAACGTCCTGACTTTC.

The rearrangement joins TRBV6-6 to TRBJ1-2; D gene ambiguous. Trimming left V 0 bases short and J 7 bases short, with 9 bases between. CDR1 is MNHNY and CDR2 is SVGAGI in the germline V gene (reference sequence). The CDR3 is 13 amino acids. This chain's CDR3 is CASSYSYGVGYTF. The CDR3 region has the DNA TGTGCCAGCAGTTACTCTTACGGGGTTGGCTACACCTTC.

The V gene is TRBV5-5, the J gene TRBJ1-5; D perhaps matches TRBD1 (5 bases). CDR3 length equals 13 residues. The germline gives CDR1 SGHKS, CDR2 YYEKEE (reference sequence). Trimming shortened V by 3 bases and J by 5 bases, and 9 bases separated the two germline ends. The CDR3 DNA follows: TGTGCCAGCAGCTGGGACTTTGATCAGCCCCAGCATTTT. It encodes CASSWDFDQPQHF.

This chain uses TRBV28 with TRBJ1-4; D possibly corresponds to TRBD1 (5 bases). The V end was cut by 5 bases, the J end by 0 bases, with 19 bases between. CDR1 MDHEN and CDR2 SYDVKM come from the germline V gene. CDR3 length: 18 residues. This CDR3 is CASSPRPGTGSTNEKLFF. As DNA, the CDR3 is TGTGCCAGCAGTCCGCGGCCCGGGACTGGTTCAACTAATGAAAAACTGTTTTTT.